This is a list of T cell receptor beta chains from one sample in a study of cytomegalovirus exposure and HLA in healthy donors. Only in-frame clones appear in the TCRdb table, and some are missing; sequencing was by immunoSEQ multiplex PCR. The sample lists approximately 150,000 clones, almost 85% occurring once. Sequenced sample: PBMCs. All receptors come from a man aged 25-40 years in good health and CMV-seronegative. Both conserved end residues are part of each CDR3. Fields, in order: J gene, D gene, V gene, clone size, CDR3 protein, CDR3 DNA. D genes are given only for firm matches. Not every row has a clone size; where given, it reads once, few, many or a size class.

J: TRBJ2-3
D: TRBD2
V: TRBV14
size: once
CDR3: CASSQDGTSGIARDTQYF
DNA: TGTGCCAGCAGCCAAGATGGTACTAGCGGGATCGCTAGAGATACGCAGTATTTT

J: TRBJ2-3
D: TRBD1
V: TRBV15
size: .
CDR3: CATSRPATGTDTQYF
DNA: TGTGCCACCAGCAGACCAGCGACAGGGACAGATACGCAGTATTTT

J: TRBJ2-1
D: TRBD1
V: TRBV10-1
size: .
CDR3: CASSSNKGDRGEGEQFF
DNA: TGCGCCAGCAGTTCCAACAAGGGGGACAGGGGAGAAGGTGAGCAGTTCTTC

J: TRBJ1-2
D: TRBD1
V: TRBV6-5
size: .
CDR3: CASSFGTGGGDGYTF
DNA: TGTGCCAGCAGTTTCGGGACAGGGGGAGGCGATGGCTACACCTTC

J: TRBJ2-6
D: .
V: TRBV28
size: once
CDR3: CASSLVRGSGANVLTF
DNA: TGTGCCAGCAGTTTGGTCAGGGGCTCTGGGGCCAACGTCCTGACTTTC

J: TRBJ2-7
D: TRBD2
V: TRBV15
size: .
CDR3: CATSGAGVGYEQYF
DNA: TGTGCCACCAGCGGAGCGGGAGTCGGGTACGAGCAGTACTTC

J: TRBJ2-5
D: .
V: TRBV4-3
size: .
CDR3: CASSQEDRGGMETQYF
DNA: TGCGCCAGCAGCCAAGAAGACAGAGGCGGAATGGAGACCCAGTACTTC

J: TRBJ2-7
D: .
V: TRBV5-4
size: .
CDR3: CASSQGGAIYEQYF
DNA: TGTGCCAGCAGCCAAGGGGGTGCAATCTACGAGCAGTACTTC

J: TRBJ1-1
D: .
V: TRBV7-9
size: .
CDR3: CASSLSEGNTEAFF
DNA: TGTGCCAGCAGCTTATCCGAGGGGAACACTGAAGCTTTCTTT

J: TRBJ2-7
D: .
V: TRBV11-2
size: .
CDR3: CASSLVSGAYEQYF
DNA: TGTGCCAGCAGCTTAGTATCAGGGGCCTACGAGCAGTACTTC

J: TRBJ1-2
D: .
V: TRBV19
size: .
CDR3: CASSTTGTGKIGGYTF
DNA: TGTGCCAGTAGTACCACCGGCACAGGGAAGATCGGGGGCTACACCTTC

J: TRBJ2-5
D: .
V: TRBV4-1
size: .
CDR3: CASSQEGTGSGETQYF
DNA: TGCGCCAGCAGCCAAGAGGGAACAGGGTCCGGAGAGACCCAGTACTTC

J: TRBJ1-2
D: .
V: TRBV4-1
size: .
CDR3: CASSPTPANYGYTF
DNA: TGCGCCAGCAGCCCGACACCAGCTAACTATGGCTACACCTTC

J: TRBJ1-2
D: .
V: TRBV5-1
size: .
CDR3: CASSLDGVAYGYTF
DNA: TGCGCCAGCAGCTTGGACGGGGTCGCCTATGGCTACACCTTC

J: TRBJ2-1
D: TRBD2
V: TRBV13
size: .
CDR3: CASSLTSGDYNEQFF
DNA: TGTGCCAGCAGCTTGACTAGCGGGGACTACAATGAGCAGTTCTTC

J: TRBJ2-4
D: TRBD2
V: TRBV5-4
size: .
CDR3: CASSPGLAVENIQYF
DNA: TGTGCCAGCAGCCCTGGACTAGCGGTTGAAAACATTCAGTACTTC

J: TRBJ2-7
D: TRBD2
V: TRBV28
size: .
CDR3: CASSRLAGSLYEQYF
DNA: TGTGCCAGCAGTCGACTAGCCGGAAGCCTCTACGAGCAGTACTTC

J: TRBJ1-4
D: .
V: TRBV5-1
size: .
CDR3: CASSLGTGRDEKLFF
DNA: TGCGCCAGCAGCTTGGGAACAGGGAGGGATGAAAAACTGTTTTTT

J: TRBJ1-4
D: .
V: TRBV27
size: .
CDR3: CASSFRRGEKLFF
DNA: TGTGCCAGCAGTTTTCGTAGGGGGGAAAAACTGTTTTTT

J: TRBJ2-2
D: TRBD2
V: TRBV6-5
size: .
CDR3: CASRERGSFTGELFF
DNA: TGTGCCAGCCGCGAGCGGGGGAGTTTCACCGGGGAGCTGTTTTTT

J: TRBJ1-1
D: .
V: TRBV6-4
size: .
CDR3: CASRTSANTEAFF
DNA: TGTGCCAGCAGGACATCGGCGAACACTGAAGCTTTCTTT

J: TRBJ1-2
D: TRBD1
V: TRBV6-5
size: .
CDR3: CASSYGGQKSGYTF
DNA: TGTGCCAGCAGTTACGGGGGACAGAAGTCTGGCTACACCTTC

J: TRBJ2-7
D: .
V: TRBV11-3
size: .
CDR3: CASSFSPGTHYEQYF
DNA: TGTGCCAGCAGCTTTTCACCCGGGACTCACTACGAGCAGTACTTC

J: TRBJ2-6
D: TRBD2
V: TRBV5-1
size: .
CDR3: CASSLGGGGANVLTF
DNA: TGCGCCAGCAGCTTGGGCGGGGGTGGGGCCAACGTCCTGACTTTC

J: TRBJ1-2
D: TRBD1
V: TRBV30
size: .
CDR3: CAWGSGGSYGYTF
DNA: TGTGCCTGGGGGTCAGGGGGCTCGTATGGCTACACCTTC

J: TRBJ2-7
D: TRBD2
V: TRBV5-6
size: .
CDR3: CASSQEGSGRGYQQYF
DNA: TGTGCCAGCAGCCAAGAGGGGAGCGGGAGGGGATATCAGCAGTACTTC

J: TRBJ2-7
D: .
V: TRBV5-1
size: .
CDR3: CASSLRTNSYEQYF
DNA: TGCGCCAGCAGCTTAAGGACTAATTCCTACGAGCAGTACTTC

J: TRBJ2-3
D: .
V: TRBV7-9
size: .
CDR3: CASSLVSFDTDTQYF
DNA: TGTGCCAGCAGCTTAGTTAGCTTCGACACAGATACGCAGTATTTT

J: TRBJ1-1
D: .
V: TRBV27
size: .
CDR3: CASCQSWLNTEAFF
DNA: TGTGCCAGTTGCCAAAGTTGGCTGAACACTGAAGCTTTCTTT

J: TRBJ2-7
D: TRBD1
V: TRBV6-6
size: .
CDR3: CASSLGQTYEQYF
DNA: TGTGCCAGCAGCTTGGGACAGACCTACGAGCAGTACTTC

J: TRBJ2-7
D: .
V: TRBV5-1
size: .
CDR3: CASSSDSRSYEQYF
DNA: TGCGCCAGCAGCTCGGACTCCCGCTCCTACGAGCAGTACTTC

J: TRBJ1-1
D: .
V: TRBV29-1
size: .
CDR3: CSAALPGTNTEAFF
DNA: TGCAGCGCAGCATTACCGGGAACGAACACTGAAGCTTTCTTT

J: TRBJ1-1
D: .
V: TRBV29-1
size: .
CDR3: CSVERQGLMNTEAFF
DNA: TGCAGCGTTGAACGGCAGGGACTGATGAACACTGAAGCTTTCTTT

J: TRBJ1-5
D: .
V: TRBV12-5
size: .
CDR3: CASEGGGQPQHF
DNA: TGTGCTAGTGAGGGTGGAGGTCAGCCCCAGCATTTT

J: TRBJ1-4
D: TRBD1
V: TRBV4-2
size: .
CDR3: CASSQDGQANEKLFF
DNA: TGTGCCAGCAGCCAAGATGGACAGGCTAATGAAAAACTGTTTTTT

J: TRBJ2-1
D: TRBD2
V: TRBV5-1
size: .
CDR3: CASSLTSGGAVSYNEQFF
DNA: TGCGCCAGCAGCCTTACTAGCGGGGGGGCAGTATCTTACAATGAGCAGTTCTTC

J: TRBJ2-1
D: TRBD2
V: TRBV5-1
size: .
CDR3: CASSLGTSGGVAYNEQFF
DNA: TGCGCCAGCAGCCTCGGGACTAGCGGGGGGGTTGCCTACAATGAGCAGTTCTTC

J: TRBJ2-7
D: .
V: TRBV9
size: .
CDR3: CASSVGQNLYEQYF
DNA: TGTGCCAGCAGCGTAGGCCAGAATCTGTACGAGCAGTACTTC

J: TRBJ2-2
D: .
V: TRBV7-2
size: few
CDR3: CASSLWQGNTGELFF
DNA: TGTGCCAGCAGCTTATGGCAGGGGAACACCGGGGAGCTGTTTTTT

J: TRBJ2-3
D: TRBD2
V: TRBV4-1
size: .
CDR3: CASSPSGLAGGGTDTQYF
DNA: TGCGCCAGCAGCCCCTCGGGACTAGCGGGAGGGGGCACAGATACGCAGTATTTT

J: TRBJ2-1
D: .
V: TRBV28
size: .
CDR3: CASSLWGAYNEQFF
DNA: TGTGCCAGCAGTTTATGGGGCGCCTACAATGAGCAGTTCTTC